A single T cell receptor (beta chain) is shown here with its context. Its antigen remains unknown. The sample is drawn from a study of T cells after yellow fever vaccination. With 4 bases clipped from V and 0 bases from J, the junction kept 13 bases outside the gene matches. Germline V gene sequence: CDR1 DFQATT, CDR2 SNEGSKA (reference sequence). The length of the CDR3 is 18 residues. Findings of the study overall: Clonotypes found in both CD4 and CD8 compartments made up a small share. Post-booster repertoires contained most primary-vaccination clones again (about 96% CD4, around 88% CD8).

TCRdb ran MiXCR on the 5' RACE reads and lists one entry per CDR3 protein. The sample consists of about 630,000 distinct CDR3 sequences, over 9% of them appearing once. The sequenced sample was PBMCs, obtained on the day of the yellow fever booster vaccination. This sequence was found in a man between 25 and 39 years old who received the YFV17D yellow fever vaccine. The V gene is TRBV20-1, the J gene TRBJ2-1; 9 bases align to TRBD2. The CDR3 DNA follows: TGCAGTGCTACGGTAGCGGGGGAGGGGGGGGGCTCCTACAATGAGCAGTTCTTC. Protein: CSATVAGEGGGSYNEQFF.